The rows below give T cell receptor beta chains drawn from one sample of a study of T cell responses to AZD1222 COVID-19 vaccine. Libraries were prepared by immunoSEQ multiplex PCR; TCRdb keeps only in-frame clonotypes and omits some of them. The sample contains 150,000 or so clones, over 80% of which appear only once. The sample here was peripheral blood, taken 28 days after the second AZD1222 dose. The receptors shown here come from an adult who received the AZD1222 COVID-19 vaccine. Both conserved end residues are part of each CDR3. Fields, in order: J gene, D gene, clone size, V gene, CDR3 protein, CDR3 DNA. A D gene is named only where the DNA matches it firmly. Clone size, where shown, is once, few, many, or a class for clones that have expanded.

TRBJ1-2	.	.	TRBV6-2/TRBV6-3	CASSYSRASGNYGYTF	TGTGCCAGCAGTTACTCGAGAGCTTCGGGGAACTATGGCTACACCTTC
TRBJ1-1	TRBD1	.	TRBV19	CASSMGQGNTEAFF	TGTGCCAGTAGTATGGGACAGGGGAACACTGAAGCTTTCTTT
TRBJ2-5	.	.	TRBV10-3	CAIGAGHQETQYF	TGTGCCATCGGGGCTGGCCATCAAGAGACCCAGTACTTC
TRBJ1-6	TRBD1	.	TRBV10-1	CASTGRDSYNSPLHF	TGCGCCAGCACCGGCAGGGACAGTTATAATTCACCCCTCCACTTT
TRBJ2-3	.	.	TRBV5-1	CASSLVGAREDTQYF	TGCGCCAGCAGCTTGGTCGGGGCCCGGGAAGATACGCAGTATTTT
TRBJ2-3	TRBD1	.	TRBV7-9	CASSSRDRGPSDTQYF	TGTGCCAGCAGCTCCCGGGACAGGGGGCCGTCAGATACGCAGTATTTT
TRBJ1-4	.	.	TRBV27	CASSPNQRISEKLFF	TGTGCCAGCAGTCCCAACCAAAGGATTTCTGAAAAACTGTTTTTT
TRBJ1-2	.	.	TRBV5-4	CPSPRGRGYTF	TGTCCTAGCCCCAGGGGCCGAGGCTACACCTTC
TRBJ2-1	TRBD2	.	TRBV7-2	CASILFSGGAYEQFF	TGTGCCAGTATCCTATTTAGCGGGGGGGCCTATGAGCAGTTCTTC
TRBJ1-1	.	.	TRBV7-2	CASSLRGRDTEAFF	TGTGCCAGCAGCTTAAGGGGGAGAGACACTGAAGCTTTCTTT
TRBJ2-5	.	.	TRBV7-9	CASSLIIGAETQYF	TGTGCCAGCAGCTTAATTATAGGGGCCGAGACCCAGTACTTC
TRBJ2-7	TRBD1	.	TRBV5-1	CASRRGQVDSSGYEQYF	TGCGCCAGCAGGAGGGGACAGGTCGACAGTAGCGGCTACGAGCAGTACTTC
TRBJ2-7	.	.	TRBV4-1	CASSQVVAQDFYEQYF	TGCGCCAGCAGCCAAGTCGTAGCCCAGGATTTTTACGAGCAGTACTTC
TRBJ2-7	TRBD2	.	TRBV11-3	CASSSSRLAGGPWQYF	TGTGCCAGCAGCTCCTCAAGACTAGCGGGAGGACCGTGGCAGTACTTC
TRBJ2-7	.	.	TRBV6-1	CASSETGWGEQYF	TGTGCCAGCAGTGAGACCGGTTGGGGCGAGCAGTACTTC
TRBJ1-4	.	.	TRBV7-9	CASSNPSGAVVSANEKLFF	TGTGCCAGCAGCAATCCCTCGGGGGCAGTGGTATCTGCTAATGAAAAACTGTTTTTT
TRBJ2-7	.	.	TRBV7-9	CASRLSGSYEQYF	TGTGCCAGCAGATTAAGCGGCTCCTACGAGCAGTACTTC
TRBJ2-5	.	.	TRBV6-5	CASSPPSVGETQYF	TGTGCCAGCAGTCCTCCCTCGGTCGGAGAGACCCAGTACTTC
TRBJ1-5	.	.	TRBV5-4	CASSPGEGWQPQHF	TGTGCCAGCAGCCCCGGGGAGGGGTGGCAGCCCCAGCATTTT
TRBJ2-5	TRBD1	few	TRBV11-1	CASSLSTGYETQYF	TGTGCCAGCAGCTTATCGACAGGGTACGAGACCCAGTACTTC
TRBJ1-2	.	.	TRBV25-1	CASSGGRAWGYTF	TGTGCCAGCAGTGGGGGAAGGGCCTGGGGCTACACCTTC
TRBJ1-6	.	.	TRBV30	CAWTPPDRSNSPLHF	TGTGCCTGGACCCCCCCGGACAGATCGAATTCACCCCTCCACTTT
TRBJ2-1	TRBD2	.	TRBV19	CASSTRTSDYNEQFF	TGTGCCAGTAGTACACGGACTAGCGACTACAATGAGCAGTTCTTC
TRBJ1-2	.	.	TRBV19	CASSIRTALFYGYTF	TGTGCCAGTAGTATAAGGACCGCACTGTTCTATGGCTACACCTTC
TRBJ2-7	.	.	TRBV6-6	CASKGEGSDEQYF	TGTGCCAGCAAAGGGGAAGGGTCGGACGAGCAGTACTTC
TRBJ1-1	.	.	TRBV6-5	CASSLPDTEAFF	TGTGCCAGCAGTCTACCCGACACTGAAGCTTTCTTT
TRBJ1-3	.	.	TRBV9	CASSGRRVSGNTIYF	TGTGCCAGCAGCGGGAGACGGGTCTCTGGAAACACCATATATTTT
TRBJ2-2	.	.	TRBV6-4	CASSDSGATGELFF	TGTGCCAGCAGTGACTCAGGGGCTACCGGGGAGCTGTTTTTT
TRBJ1-4	TRBD1	.	TRBV27	CASSPKQGRNEKLFF	TGTGCCAGCAGCCCTAAACAGGGGAGAAATGAAAAACTGTTTTTT
TRBJ1-5	.	.	TRBV7-9	CASSLGGPSNQPQHF	TGTGCCAGCAGCTTAGGGGGCCCCAGCAATCAGCCCCAGCATTTT
TRBJ1-1	.	.	TRBV30	CAWRIQGGTEAFF	TGTGCCTGGAGAATACAGGGAGGCACTGAAGCTTTCTTT
TRBJ2-7	TRBD2	.	TRBV9	CASSPKSGRSYEQYF	TGTGCCAGCAGCCCCAAGAGCGGGAGGAGCTACGAGCAGTACTTC
TRBJ2-3	TRBD1	few	TRBV5-6	CASSGGTGGITDTQYF	TGTGCCAGCAGCGGTGGGACAGGGGGAATCACAGATACGCAGTATTTT
TRBJ2-3	TRBD2	.	TRBV2	CASRARTGTSVTYSTDTQYF	TGTGCCAGCAGGGCGCGGACCGGGACTAGCGTAACCTATAGCACAGATACGCAGTATTTT
TRBJ2-7	TRBD2	.	TRBV6-5	CASSYRTSGNPYEQYF	TGTGCCAGCAGTTACCGGACTAGCGGGAACCCCTACGAGCAGTACTTC
TRBJ1-2	.	.	TRBV10-3	CAISDSADAYGYTF	TGTGCCATCAGTGACTCCGCGGATGCCTATGGCTACACCTTC
TRBJ1-2	.	.	TRBV20-1	CSAYTQTFYTF	TGCAGTGCCTACACACAGACCTTCTACACCTTC
TRBJ2-7	.	.	TRBV11-2	CASSLNPPERVDEQYF	TGTGCCAGCAGCTTAAATCCCCCCGAGAGGGTGGACGAGCAGTACTTC